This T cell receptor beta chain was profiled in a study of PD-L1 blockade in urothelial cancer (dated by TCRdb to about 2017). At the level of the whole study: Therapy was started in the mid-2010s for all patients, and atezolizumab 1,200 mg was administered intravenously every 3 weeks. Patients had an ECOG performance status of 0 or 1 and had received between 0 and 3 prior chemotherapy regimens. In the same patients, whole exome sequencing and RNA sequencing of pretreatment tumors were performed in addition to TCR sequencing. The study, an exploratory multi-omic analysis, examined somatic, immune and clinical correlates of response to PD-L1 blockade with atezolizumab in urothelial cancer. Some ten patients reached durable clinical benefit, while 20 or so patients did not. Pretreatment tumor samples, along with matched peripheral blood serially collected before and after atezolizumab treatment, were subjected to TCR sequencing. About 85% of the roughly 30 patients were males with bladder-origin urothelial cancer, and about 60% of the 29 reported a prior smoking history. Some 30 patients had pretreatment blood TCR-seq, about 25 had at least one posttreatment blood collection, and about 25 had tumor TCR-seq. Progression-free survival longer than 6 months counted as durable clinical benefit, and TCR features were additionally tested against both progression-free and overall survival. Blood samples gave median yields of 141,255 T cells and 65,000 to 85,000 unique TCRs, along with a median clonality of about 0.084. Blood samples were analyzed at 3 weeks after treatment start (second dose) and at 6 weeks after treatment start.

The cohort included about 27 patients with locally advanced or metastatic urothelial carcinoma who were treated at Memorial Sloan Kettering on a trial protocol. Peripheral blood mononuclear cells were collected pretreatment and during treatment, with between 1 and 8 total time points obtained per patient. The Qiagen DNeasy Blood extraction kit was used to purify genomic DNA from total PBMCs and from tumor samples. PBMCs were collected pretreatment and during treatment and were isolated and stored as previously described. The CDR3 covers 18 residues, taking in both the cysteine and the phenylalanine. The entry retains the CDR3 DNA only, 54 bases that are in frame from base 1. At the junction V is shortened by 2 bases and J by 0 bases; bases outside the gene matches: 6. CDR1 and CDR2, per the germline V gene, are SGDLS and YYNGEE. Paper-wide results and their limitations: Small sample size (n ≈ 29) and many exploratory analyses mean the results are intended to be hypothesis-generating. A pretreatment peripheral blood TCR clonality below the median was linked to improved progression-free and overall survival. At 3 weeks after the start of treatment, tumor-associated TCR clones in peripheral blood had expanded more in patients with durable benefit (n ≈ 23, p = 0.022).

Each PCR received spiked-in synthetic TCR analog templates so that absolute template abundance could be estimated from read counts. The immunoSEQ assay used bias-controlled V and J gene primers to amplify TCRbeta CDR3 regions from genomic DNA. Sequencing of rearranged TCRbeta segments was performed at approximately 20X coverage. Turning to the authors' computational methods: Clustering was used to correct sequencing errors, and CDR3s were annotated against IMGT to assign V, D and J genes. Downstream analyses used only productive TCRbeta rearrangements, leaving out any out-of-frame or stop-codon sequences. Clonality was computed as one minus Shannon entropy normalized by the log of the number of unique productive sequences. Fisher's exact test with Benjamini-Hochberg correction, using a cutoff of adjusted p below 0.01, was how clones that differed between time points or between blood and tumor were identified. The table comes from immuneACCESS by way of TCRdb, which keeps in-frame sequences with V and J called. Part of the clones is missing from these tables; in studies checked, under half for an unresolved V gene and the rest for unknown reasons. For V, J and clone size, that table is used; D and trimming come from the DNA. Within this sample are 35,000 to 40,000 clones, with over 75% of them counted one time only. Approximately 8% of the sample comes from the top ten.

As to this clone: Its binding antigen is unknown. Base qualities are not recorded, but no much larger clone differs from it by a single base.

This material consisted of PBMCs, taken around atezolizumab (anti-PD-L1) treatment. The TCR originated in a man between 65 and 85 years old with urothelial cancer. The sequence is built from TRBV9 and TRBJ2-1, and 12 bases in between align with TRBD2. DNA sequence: TGTGCCAGCAGCGTGGGACTAGCGGGCCCGAGCTCCTACAATGAGCAGTTCTTC. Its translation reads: CASSVGLAGPSSYNEQFF.